This T cell receptor beta chain was observed in a study of T cells in Graves' hyperthyroidism and ophthalmopathy. Study-level information: Staff took peripheral blood when the initial diagnosis was made, before any treatment began. Findings and limits, study-wide: Blood also showed most of the thyroid clonotypes that were expanded above 0.001. Ophthalmopathy stood apart from stable hyperthyroidism in a 13 V-J model.

This clonotype was recorded at least ten times. No antigen is known for it. Between the trimmed V and J ends, which lost 4 bases and 10 bases, there was a span of 10 bases. The length of the CDR3 is 11 residues. Germline CDR1 reads MNHEY; CDR2 reads SVGAGI. What was amplified from RNA transcripts were TCR beta CDR3 regions. HTBI primers were the set used in a first-round RT-PCR of the TCR CDR3. TCRdb fed the multiplex PCR reads into MiXCR, producing one record per CDR3 protein. The sample has approximately 620,000 distinct CDR3 sequences, approximately 15% seen once; the top ten hold roughly 5.7%. The PBMCs were sourced from fresh peripheral blood (around 9.9 ml).

The chain has TRBV6-5 and TRBJ1-1; D is unresolved. This receptor was taken from a woman under 40 with Graves' hyperthyroidism that later progressed to Graves' ophthalmopathy. The sample was blood. The CDR3 spells CASSFVGVAFF. The CDR3 nucleotides read TGTGCCAGCAGTTTCGTGGGAGTAGCTTTCTTT.